This T cell receptor beta chain was captured by sequencing in a study of blood T cell repertoires in COVID-19. TCRdb's copy holds only in-frame clones and misses some; the assay was immunoSEQ multiplex PCR. Altogether fewer than 350,000 clones are present, 80% to 95% being singletons, with the ten largest covering nearly 7%. The V segment lost 6 bases and the J segment 1 base; nucleotides outside the gene matches: 7. This CDR3 spans 15 amino acids. Germline CDR1 is MDHEN and CDR2 is SYDVKM. Material for sequencing was peripheral blood. The TCR comes from a woman aged 30 to 39 with COVID-19, enrolled during active disease. V gene TRBV28 combines with J gene TRBJ1-1; 8 nucleotides agree with TRBD1. The CDR3 is CASSPQGGRNTEAFF. The CDR3 DNA is TGTGCCAGCAGCCCACAGGGGGGAAGGAACACTGAAGCTTTCTTT.